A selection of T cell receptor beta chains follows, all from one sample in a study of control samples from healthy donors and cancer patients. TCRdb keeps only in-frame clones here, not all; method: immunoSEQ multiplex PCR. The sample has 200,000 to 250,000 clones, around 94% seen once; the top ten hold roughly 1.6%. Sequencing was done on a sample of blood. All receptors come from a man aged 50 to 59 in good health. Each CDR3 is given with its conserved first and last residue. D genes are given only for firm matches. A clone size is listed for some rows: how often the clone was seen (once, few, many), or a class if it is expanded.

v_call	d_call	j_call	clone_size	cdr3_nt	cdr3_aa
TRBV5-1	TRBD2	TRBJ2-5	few	TGCGCCAGCAGCTTGGCGCCTAGCGGTCAAGAGACCCAGTACTTC	CASSLAPSGQETQYF
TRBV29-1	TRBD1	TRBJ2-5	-	TGCAGCGTTGAGGGACAGGGAGACGGGACCCAGTACTTC	CSVEGQGDGTQYF
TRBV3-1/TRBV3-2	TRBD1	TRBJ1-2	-	TGTGCCAGCAGCAAGGGACAGAACTCTAACTATGGCTACACCTTC	CASSKGQNSNYGYTF
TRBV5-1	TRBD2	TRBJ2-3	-	TGCGCCAGCAGCCCCTTTGGCGGGGGGTCCACAGATACGCAGTATTTT	CASSPFGGGSTDTQYF
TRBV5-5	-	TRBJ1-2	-	TGTGCCAGCAGCTTGATGCAAGCGGGGTCTTATGGCTACACCTTC	CASSLMQAGSYGYTF
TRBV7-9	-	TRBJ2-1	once	TGTGCCAGCAGCCCCCTATGGTCCGTAGGGAACAATGAGCAGTTCTTC	CASSPLWSVGNNEQFF
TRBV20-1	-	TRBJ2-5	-	TGCAGTGCCCCCCCGGAGGAGACCCAGTACTTC	CSAPPEETQYF
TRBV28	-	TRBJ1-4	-	TGTGCCAGCAACTCCCCGAGGGAAAAACTGTTTTTT	CASNSPREKLFF
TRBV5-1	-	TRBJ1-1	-	TGCGCCAGCAGCTTGGCCGGCGGGGGGCGCGGGACTGAAGCTTTCTTT	CASSLAGGGRGTEAFF
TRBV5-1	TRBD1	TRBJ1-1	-	TGCGCCAGCACACGACAGGGGGCCTTGAACACTGAAGCTTTCTTT	CASTRQGALNTEAFF
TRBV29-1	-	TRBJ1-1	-	TGCAGTTCCGGGACGGGGGTGAACACTGAAGCTTTCTTT	CSSGTGVNTEAFF
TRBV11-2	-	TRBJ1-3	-	TGTGCCAGCAGCTTAGGAGTCTCTGGAAACACCATATATTTT	CASSLGVSGNTIYF
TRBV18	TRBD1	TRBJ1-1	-	TGTGCCAGCTCACCCGACAGGGGGAACACTGAAGCTTTCTTT	CASSPDRGNTEAFF
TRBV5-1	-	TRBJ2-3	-	TGCGCCAGCGCCGGGACGCTCGTTGGGGCAGATACGCAGTATTTT	CASAGTLVGADTQYF
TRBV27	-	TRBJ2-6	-	TGTGCCAGCAAAGCGGTAAGCCGCGCCGCTGGGGCCAACGTCCTGACTTTC	CASKAVSRAAGANVLTF
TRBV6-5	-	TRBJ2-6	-	TGTGCCAGCAGTTCCCACTCTGGGGCCAACGTCCTGACTTTC	CASSSHSGANVLTF
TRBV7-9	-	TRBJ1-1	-	TGTGCCAGCAGCCATACAGTCGCCACTGAAGCTTTCTTT	CASSHTVATEAFF
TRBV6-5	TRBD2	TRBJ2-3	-	TGTGCCAGCAGGAGACTAGCAGCAGACACAGATACGCAGTATTTT	CASRRLAADTDTQYF
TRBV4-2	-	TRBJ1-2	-	TGTGCCAGCAGCCAAGGAGGAGTGCAGGGCCGGGGCTACACCTTC	CASSQGGVQGRGYTF